The rows below give T cell receptor beta chains drawn from one sample of a study of T cells in Graves' hyperthyroidism and ophthalmopathy. TCRdb re-derived calls from the multiplex PCR reads in MiXCR, one entry per CDR3 protein. The profile covers approximately 400,000 distinct CDR3 sequences, with about a sixth appearing a single time and over 12% taken by the ten largest. Input material: blood. The source of these receptors is a young woman with Graves' hyperthyroidism. Each CDR3 is given with its conserved first and last residue. The D gene is left open where the match is weak. The listing skips clone size in some rows; elsewhere it reads once, few, many or a size class.

V: TRBV5-4; J: TRBJ2-7; D: .; size: few; DNA: TGTGCCAGCAGCTTGGGGGCAGGGTTCGGATCCTACGAGCAGTACTTC; CDR3: CASSLGAGFGSYEQYF
V: TRBV5-1; J: TRBJ2-3; D: .; size: .; DNA: TGCGCCAGCAGCTTGGAATCTAGCGGCACAGATACGCAGTATTTT; CDR3: CASSLESSGTDTQYF
V: TRBV4-2; J: TRBJ1-2; D: .; size: many; DNA: TGTGCCAGCAGCCAAAACAGGGATGGGAGCTACACCTTC; CDR3: CASSQNRDGSYTF
V: TRBV28; J: TRBJ1-2; D: .; size: many; DNA: TGTGCCAGCAGTCAGAATAACTATGGCTACACCTTC; CDR3: CASSQNNYGYTF
V: TRBV6-5; J: TRBJ2-1; D: .; size: many; DNA: TGTGCCAGCAGTTACCCCAAACGGGGGGCGAGACACCATGAGCAGTTCTTC; CDR3: CASSYPKRGARHHEQFF
V: TRBV12-3/TRBV12-4; J: TRBJ1-1; D: .; size: many; DNA: TGTGCCAGCAGTTTAGTACAGGCTTCGAACACTGAAGCTTTCTTT; CDR3: CASSLVQASNTEAFF
V: TRBV29-1; J: TRBJ2-7; D: .; size: few; DNA: TGCAGCGTTGAAGAGGGTTGGAGAAAGGAGCAGTACTTC; CDR3: CSVEEGWRKEQYF
V: TRBV7-8; J: TRBJ1-5; D: .; size: .; DNA: TGTGCCAGCAGCTTAAGGGGTAGTAGGGCCTATAGCAATCAGCCCCAGCATTTT; CDR3: CASSLRGSRAYSNQPQHF
V: TRBV18; J: TRBJ1-2; D: TRBD1; size: many; DNA: TGTGCCAGCTCACCACCGAGCGACAGGGGCGCCCATGGCTACACCTTC; CDR3: CASSPPSDRGAHGYTF
V: TRBV2; J: TRBJ1-1; D: TRBD1; size: .; DNA: TGTGCCAGCCAGGACAGGGCGGGGGGCACTGAAGCTTTCTTT; CDR3: CASQDRAGGTEAFF
V: TRBV5-1; J: TRBJ2-5; D: .; size: .; DNA: TGCGCCAGCAGCTTGGCGGAGTACCAAGAGACCCAGTACTTC; CDR3: CASSLAEYQETQYF
V: TRBV28; J: TRBJ2-1; D: .; size: many; DNA: TGTGCCAGCAGTTTTCTGAGCGTGGACAATGAGCAGTTCTTC; CDR3: CASSFLSVDNEQFF
V: TRBV29-1; J: TRBJ1-2; D: TRBD1; size: few; DNA: TGCAGCGTTGTCCAGGGGGCTGGAAACTATGGCTACACCTTC; CDR3: CSVVQGAGNYGYTF
V: TRBV5-5; J: TRBJ2-7; D: .; size: many; DNA: TGTGCCAGCAGCTTGGAGGAGGGCGCCTACGAGCAGTACTTC; CDR3: CASSLEEGAYEQYF
V: TRBV27; J: TRBJ1-1; D: .; size: many; DNA: TGTGCCAGTGTAGGGCCTGACACTGAAGCTTTCTTT; CDR3: CASVGPDTEAFF
V: TRBV6-1; J: TRBJ1-5; D: .; size: .; DNA: TGTGCCAGCAAACCTAGCAATCAGCCCCAGCATTTT; CDR3: CASKPSNQPQHF
V: TRBV11-2; J: TRBJ2-1; D: TRBD1; size: many; DNA: TGTGCCAGCAGCTTAGGAGGCGTACAGGGGCATGAGCAGTTCTTC; CDR3: CASSLGGVQGHEQFF
V: TRBV6-2/TRBV6-3; J: TRBJ1-6; D: TRBD1; size: few; DNA: TGTGCCAGCAGCGACCCGACAGGGATCAATTCACCCCTCCACTTT; CDR3: CASSDPTGINSPLHF
V: TRBV20-1; J: TRBJ1-2; D: .; size: many; DNA: TGCAGTGCTAGAGCCGGTGGGGGGACATCATACTATGGCTACACCTTC; CDR3: CSARAGGGTSYYGYTF
V: TRBV5-1; J: TRBJ1-1; D: .; size: many; DNA: TGCGCCAGCAGCGGGGCGATGAACACTGAAGCTTTCTTT; CDR3: CASSGAMNTEAFF
V: TRBV12-3/TRBV12-4; J: TRBJ1-1; D: .; size: many; DNA: TGTGCCGTAACAGGTCACCTTGGCACTGAAGCTTTCTTT; CDR3: CAVTGHLGTEAFF
V: TRBV3-1; J: TRBJ1-6; D: TRBD1; size: few; DNA: TGTGCCAGCAGCCAAGACCAAGGCGGGACAGGGTATTCACCCCTCCACTTT; CDR3: CASSQDQGGTGYSPLHF
V: TRBV11-3; J: TRBJ1-1; D: .; size: many; DNA: TGTGCCAGCAGCTTAGGGGAAGGGGTAGCTTTCTTT; CDR3: CASSLGEGVAFF
V: TRBV20-1; J: TRBJ2-3; D: TRBD2; size: .; DNA: TGCAGTGCTCAGAGACTAGCGGGGGGCGCAGATACGCAGTATTTT; CDR3: CSAQRLAGGADTQYF
V: TRBV3-1; J: TRBJ1-3; D: .; size: few; DNA: TGTGCCAGCAGCCTTGGGGGCCGAAACACCATATATTTT; CDR3: CASSLGGRNTIYF
V: TRBV20-1; J: TRBJ2-1; D: .; size: many; DNA: TGCAGTGCTCGCCCGGACAGACAAAACAATGAGCAGTTCTTC; CDR3: CSARPDRQNNEQFF
V: TRBV9; J: TRBJ2-5; D: TRBD2; size: .; DNA: TGTGCCAGCAGCGCCTTAGCGGGAGGGGGAGAGACCCAGTACTTC; CDR3: CASSALAGGGETQYF
V: TRBV7-2; J: TRBJ1-5; D: TRBD1; size: many; DNA: TGTGCCAGCAGCTTAGTATCGACAGGGGGCCATTCTGGGCCCCAGCATTTT; CDR3: CASSLVSTGGHSGPQHF
V: TRBV4-2; J: TRBJ1-2; D: TRBD1; size: .; DNA: TGTGCCAGCAGCCCTCGACAGGGACCTAACTATGGCTACACCTTC; CDR3: CASSPRQGPNYGYTF
V: TRBV10-3; J: TRBJ2-3; D: .; size: .; DNA: TGTGCCATCAGTCCCAAGACTGGGAGCACAGATACGCAGTATTTT; CDR3: CAISPKTGSTDTQYF
V: TRBV5-1; J: TRBJ1-3; D: TRBD1; size: few; DNA: TGCGCCAGCAGCACCGCCGGGACAGGGATGGGTTCTGGAAACACCATATATTTT; CDR3: CASSTAGTGMGSGNTIYF
V: TRBV20-1; J: TRBJ2-7; D: TRBD1; size: many; DNA: TGCAGTGCTAGAGATTCCAGGGGGTCCTACGAGCAGTACTTC; CDR3: CSARDSRGSYEQYF
V: TRBV3-1; J: TRBJ2-6; D: .; size: .; DNA: TGTGCCAGCAGCCAAGATCGAGGAGTTCCTGGGGCCAACGTCCTGACTTTC; CDR3: CASSQDRGVPGANVLTF
V: TRBV20-1; J: TRBJ2-2; D: .; size: many; DNA: TGCAGTGCTGGACAGGGAGGGTCAAACACCGGGGAGCTGTTTTTT; CDR3: CSAGQGGSNTGELFF
V: TRBV5-1; J: TRBJ2-7; D: .; size: .; DNA: TGCGCCAGCAGCCCCCCCGCGCCCTTCTCCTACGAGCAGTACTTC; CDR3: CASSPPAPFSYEQYF
V: TRBV9; J: TRBJ2-7; D: TRBD2; size: many; DNA: TGTGCCAGCAGCCCCAGTCTTCTAGCGGGAGCGTACGAGCAGTACTTC; CDR3: CASSPSLLAGAYEQYF
V: TRBV20-1; J: TRBJ2-1; D: .; size: few; DNA: TGCAGTGCTAGAGGGGGGCCGTCCATCGGGGGTGAGCAGTTCTTC; CDR3: CSARGGPSIGGEQFF
V: TRBV5-1; J: TRBJ2-3; D: .; size: .; DNA: TGCGCCAGCATGGATGGTCGGATCGCCTCAGATACGCAGTATTTT; CDR3: CASMDGRIASDTQYF
V: TRBV20-1; J: TRBJ1-2; D: .; size: .; DNA: TGCAGTGCTAGAGTATCCGGGGGAAACTATGGCTACACCTTC; CDR3: CSARVSGGNYGYTF